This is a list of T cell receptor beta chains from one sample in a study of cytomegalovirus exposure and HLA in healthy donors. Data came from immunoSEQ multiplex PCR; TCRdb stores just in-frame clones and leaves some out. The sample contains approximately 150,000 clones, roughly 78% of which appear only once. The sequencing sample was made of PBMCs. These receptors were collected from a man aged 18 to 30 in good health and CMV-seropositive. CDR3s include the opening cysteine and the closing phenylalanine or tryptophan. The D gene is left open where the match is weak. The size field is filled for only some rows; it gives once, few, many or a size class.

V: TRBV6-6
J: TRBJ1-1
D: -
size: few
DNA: TGTGCCAGCAGTTCACGACAGCCAAACACTGAAGCTTTCTTT
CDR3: CASSSRQPNTEAFF

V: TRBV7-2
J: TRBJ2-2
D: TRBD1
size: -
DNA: TGTGCCAGCAGCTTAGGTGGGACAGGGTTCACCGGGGAGCTGTTTTTT
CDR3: CASSLGGTGFTGELFF

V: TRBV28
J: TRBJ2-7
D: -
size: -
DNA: TGTGCCAGCAGCCAGAGACAGCTATACGAGCAGTACTTC
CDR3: CASSQRQLYEQYF

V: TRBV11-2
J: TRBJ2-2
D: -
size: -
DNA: TGTGCCAGCAGCTTAGGTGTCCAGGTCGTGCAGCTGTTTTTT
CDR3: CASSLGVQVVQLFF

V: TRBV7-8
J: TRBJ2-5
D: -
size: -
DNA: TGTGCCAGCAGCGCCTACAGGAAGAGTCAAGAGACCCAGTACTTC
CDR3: CASSAYRKSQETQYF

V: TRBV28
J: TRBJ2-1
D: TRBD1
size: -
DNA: TGTGCCAGCAGTTTCCCCAGGGGGAGTCCCATTAGCGTATACAATGAGCAGTTCTTC
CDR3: CASSFPRGSPISVYNEQFF

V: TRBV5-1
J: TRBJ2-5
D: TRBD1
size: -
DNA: TGCGCCAGCAGGGACAGGGGGCTTAGAGAGACCCAGTACTTC
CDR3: CASRDRGLRETQYF

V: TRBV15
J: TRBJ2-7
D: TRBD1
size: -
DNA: TGTGCCACCAGCTTAGGCTCCGGACAGGCCCTCTACGAGCAGTACTTC
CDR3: CATSLGSGQALYEQYF

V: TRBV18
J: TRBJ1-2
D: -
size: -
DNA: TGTGCCAGCTCACCCAGGGGAGAGGGAACGGGCTACACCTTC
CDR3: CASSPRGEGTGYTF

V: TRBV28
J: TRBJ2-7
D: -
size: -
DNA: TGTGCCAGCAGTTTAGGGGAGGACGAGCAGTACTTC
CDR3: CASSLGEDEQYF

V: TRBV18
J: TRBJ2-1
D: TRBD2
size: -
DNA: TGTGCCAGCTCACCACCACTAGCGGGGAGCAATGAGCAGTTCTTC
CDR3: CASSPPLAGSNEQFF

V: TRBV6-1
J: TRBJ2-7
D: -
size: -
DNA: TGTGCCAGCAGTGGAACTATTACGAACGCTGGGTACGAGCAGTACTTC
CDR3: CASSGTITNAGYEQYF

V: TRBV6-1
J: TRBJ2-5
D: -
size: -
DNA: TGTGCCAGCACCGAAGGAACTAGTCGGTTGGAGACCCAGTACTTC
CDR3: CASTEGTSRLETQYF

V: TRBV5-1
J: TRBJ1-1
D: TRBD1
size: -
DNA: TGCGCCAGCAGCGGTCTAGGGGGCCCAGGGGGAAACACTGAAGCTTTCTTT
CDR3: CASSGLGGPGGNTEAFF

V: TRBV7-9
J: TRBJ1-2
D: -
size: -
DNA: TGTGCCAGCAATCCCGTGAGGCGCGACTATGGCTACACCTTC
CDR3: CASNPVRRDYGYTF

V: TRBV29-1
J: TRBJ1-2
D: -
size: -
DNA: TGCAGCGCTGTGTCCCCTAACTATGGCTACACCTTC
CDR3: CSAVSPNYGYTF

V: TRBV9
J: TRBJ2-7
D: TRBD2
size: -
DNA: TGTGCCAGCAGCGTAGTTGGGGGAGGGCCCACCGAGCAGTACTTC
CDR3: CASSVVGGGPTEQYF

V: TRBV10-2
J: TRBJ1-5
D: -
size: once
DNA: TGCGCCAGCAGTGAGTGGGTCGGGGAGGGGGGCCAGCCCCAGCATTTT
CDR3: CASSEWVGEGGQPQHF

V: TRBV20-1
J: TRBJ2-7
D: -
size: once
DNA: TGCAGTGCTAGATTCGGCTACGAGCAGTACTTC
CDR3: CSARFGYEQYF

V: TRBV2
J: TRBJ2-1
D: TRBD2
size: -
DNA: TGTGCCAGCAGTGTAGCGGGAGCAAATGAGCAGTTCTTC
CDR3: CASSVAGANEQFF

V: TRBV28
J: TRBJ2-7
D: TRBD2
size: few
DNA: TGTGCCAGCAGTTCAGTAGCGGGCGCCGAGCGATACGAGCAGTACTTC
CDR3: CASSSVAGAERYEQYF

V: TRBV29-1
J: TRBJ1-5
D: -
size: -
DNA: TGCAGCGCCTCGGCGGGTCCCAATCAGCCCCAGCATTTT
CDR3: CSASAGPNQPQHF

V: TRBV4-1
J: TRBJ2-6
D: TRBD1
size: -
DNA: TGCGCCAGCAGCCGCGACAGGGTTGGGGCCAACGTCCTGACTTTC
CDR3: CASSRDRVGANVLTF

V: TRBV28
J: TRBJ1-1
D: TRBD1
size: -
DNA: TGTGCCAGCAGTCTTCGGACAGGGCCCTATGGATCCACTGAAGCTTTCTTT
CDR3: CASSLRTGPYGSTEAFF

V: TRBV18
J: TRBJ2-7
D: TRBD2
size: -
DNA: TGTGCCAGCTCACCACAAGGGACTAGCGGGTACGAGCAGTACTTC
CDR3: CASSPQGTSGYEQYF

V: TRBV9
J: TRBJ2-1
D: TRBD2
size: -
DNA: TGTGCCAGCGGGGGGGGTAGCGGGAGGGTGAACAATGAGCAGTTCTTC
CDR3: CASGGGSGRVNNEQFF

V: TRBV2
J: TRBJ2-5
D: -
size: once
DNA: TGTGCCAGCAGTGAAGCGGAAGAGGAGGCCGAACAAGAGACCCAGTACTTC
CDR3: CASSEAEEEAEQETQYF

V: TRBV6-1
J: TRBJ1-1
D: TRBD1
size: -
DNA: TGTGCCAGCTGGTCTCACCGGACAGGGAACACTGAAGCTTTCTTT
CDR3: CASWSHRTGNTEAFF

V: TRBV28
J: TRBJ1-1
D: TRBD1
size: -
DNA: TGTGCCAGCAGTCGCAGGGGGCTTCGAGCTTTCTTT
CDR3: CASSRRGLRAFF

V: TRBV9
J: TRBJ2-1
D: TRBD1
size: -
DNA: TGTGCCAGCAGCGTAGGTAACTGGGACAGTGAGCAGTTCTTC
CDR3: CASSVGNWDSEQFF

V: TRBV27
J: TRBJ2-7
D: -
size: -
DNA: TGTGCCAGCAGCCTAACAGGGTCGGCCAACTACGAGCAGTACTTC
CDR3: CASSLTGSANYEQYF

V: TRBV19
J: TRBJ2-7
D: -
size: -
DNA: TGTGCCAGTAGTATTTCTTTTCGGTCCGACGAGCAGTACTTC
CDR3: CASSISFRSDEQYF

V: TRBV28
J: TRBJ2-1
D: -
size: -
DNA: TGTGCCAGCAGTTTACTTCCGTTGTGGGAGAGTCAACCCTACAATGAGCAGTTCTTC
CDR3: CASSLLPLWESQPYNEQFF

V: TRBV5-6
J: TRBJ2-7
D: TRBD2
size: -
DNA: TGTGCCAGCAGCTTAAGATCCACTAGCGGGAGGGACGAGCAGTACTTC
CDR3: CASSLRSTSGRDEQYF

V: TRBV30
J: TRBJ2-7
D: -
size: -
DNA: TGTGCCTGGACCGCTAAATCCTACGAGCAGTACTTC
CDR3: CAWTAKSYEQYF

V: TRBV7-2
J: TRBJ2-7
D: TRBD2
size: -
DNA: TGTGCCAACAGCACCAGACTAGCCTGGTACGAGCAGTACTTC
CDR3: CANSTRLAWYEQYF

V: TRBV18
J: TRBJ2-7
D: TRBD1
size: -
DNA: TGTGCCAGCTCACCCATAAGGACAGGGGGCTACGAGCAGTACTTC
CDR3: CASSPIRTGGYEQYF

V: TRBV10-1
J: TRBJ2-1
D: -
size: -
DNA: TGCGCCAGCAGTGAGCGGGAAAAGGGTGAGCAGTTCTTC
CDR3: CASSEREKGEQFF

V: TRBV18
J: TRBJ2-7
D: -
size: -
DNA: TGTGCCAGCTCACCAGACAGGCTTTCCTACGAGCAGTACTTC
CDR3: CASSPDRLSYEQYF

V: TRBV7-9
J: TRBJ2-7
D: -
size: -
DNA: TGTGCCAGCAGCTTAGAGGTCAGGCCGTACGAGCAGTACTTC
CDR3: CASSLEVRPYEQYF

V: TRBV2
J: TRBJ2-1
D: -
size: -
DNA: TGTGCCAGCAGTGACCCCCCTGGGAGTAGCGGATTTTACAATGAGCAGTTCTTC
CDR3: CASSDPPGSSGFYNEQFF

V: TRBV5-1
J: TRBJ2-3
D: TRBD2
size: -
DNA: TGCGCCAGCAGCCCGGGACTAGCAGAAGATACGCAGTATTTT
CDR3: CASSPGLAEDTQYF

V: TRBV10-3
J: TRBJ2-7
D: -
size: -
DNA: TGTGCCATCAGTGACAGGTACGAGCAGTACTTC
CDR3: CAISDRYEQYF

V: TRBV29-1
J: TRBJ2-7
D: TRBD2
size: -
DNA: TGCAGCGCTGCAGGGACTAGCTTCAACGAGCAGTACTTC
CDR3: CSAAGTSFNEQYF

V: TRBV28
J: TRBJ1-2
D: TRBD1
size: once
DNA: TGTGCCAGCAGTAAGGGACAGAACTATGGCTACACCTTC
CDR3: CASSKGQNYGYTF

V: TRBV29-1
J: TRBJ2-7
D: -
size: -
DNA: TGCAGCGTTGGTGGAGGGGTGTCCTACGAGCAGTACTTC
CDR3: CSVGGGVSYEQYF

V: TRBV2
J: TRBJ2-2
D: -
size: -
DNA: TGTGCCAGCAGGGGGACAATCTCCACCGGGGAGCTGTTTTTT
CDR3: CASRGTISTGELFF

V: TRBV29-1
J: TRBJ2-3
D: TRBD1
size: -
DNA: TGCAGCGCGGCGGGGACAGGGTACCCAGATACGCAGTATTTT
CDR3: CSAAGTGYPDTQYF

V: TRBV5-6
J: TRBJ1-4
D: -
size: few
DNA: TGTGCCAGCAGCCTCGTGGGGGCGGGTGAAAAACTGTTTTTT
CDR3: CASSLVGAGEKLFF

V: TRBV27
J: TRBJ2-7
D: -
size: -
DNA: TGTGCCAGCAGTTTATCGGGGGCAGGGTTTTCCTACGAGCAGTACTTC
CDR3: CASSLSGAGFSYEQYF

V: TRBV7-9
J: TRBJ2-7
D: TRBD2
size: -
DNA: TGTGCCAGCAGCTTTGGACTAGCGACCACCTACGAGCAGTACTTC
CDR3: CASSFGLATTYEQYF

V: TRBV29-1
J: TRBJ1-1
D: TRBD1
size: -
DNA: TGCAGCGCTCTTCAGACAGGGGGCGACCCTGAAGCTTTCTTT
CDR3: CSALQTGGDPEAFF

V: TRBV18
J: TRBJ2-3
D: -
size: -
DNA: TGTGCCAGCTCACCAGCTACGGAGACGGATACGCAGTATTTT
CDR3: CASSPATETDTQYF